These 9 T cell receptor beta chains were all obtained from the same sample, sequenced in a study of regulatory T cells in long-lasting Graves disease. Assembly of TCR beta libraries relied on iRepertoire HTBI primers together with Arm-PCR of CDR3 regions. TCRdb reprocessed the multiplex PCR reads via MiXCR and lists one record per CDR3 protein. The sample consists of fewer than 400,000 distinct CDR3 sequences, over 15% of them appearing once. Time point specified: newly diagnosed GD, antithyroid drugs for less than 3 months. The TCR library was made from RNA that had been extracted from PBMCs in TRIzol. This specimen consisted of peripheral blood mononuclear cells (PBMCs), obtained at new diagnosis, from a patient treated with antithyroid drugs. The receptors stem from a female donor with Graves disease.

The chain carries TRBV28 and TRBJ1-5; possible D gene TRBD1, 5 bases. The ends were cut back, 6 bases at V and 0 bases at J, with 9 bases in the middle. In germline, CDR1 is MDHEN, CDR2 SYDVKM. This CDR3 has 14 amino acids. DNA of the CDR3: TGTGCCAGCAGCACTCAGGGTAGCAATCAGCCCCAGCATTTT. Translating gives CASSTQGSNQPQHF.

The chain has TRBV15 and TRBJ2-1, with 8 bases lining up with TRBD2. The germline V gene has CDR1 LNHNV and CDR2 YYDKDF (reference sequence). J gave up 7 bases and V 6 bases, and 11 bases lay outside the gene matches. The CDR3 has 15 amino acids. CDR3 sequence (DNA): TGTGCCACCAGTACCAGGCGGGAGGTAGAGAATGAGCAGTTCTTC. Its protein is CATSTRREVENEQFF.

The chain couples TRBV2 to TRBJ2-7; D uncertain. V was pared by 8 bases and J by 2 bases, with 10 bases between. The CDR3 consists of 12 residues. CDR1 and CDR2 from the germline V gene are SNHLY and FYNNEI. CDR3 in amino acids: CASGDETYEQYF. DNA of the CDR3: TGTGCCAGCGGAGACGAGACCTACGAGCAGTACTTC.

This clonotype was picked up many times. This chain links TRBV28 with TRBJ2-7; 8 bases are shared with TRBD1. After removal of 3 bases from V and 2 bases from J, the junction contained 6 bases not matched to a gene. Germline lookup yields CDR1 MDHEN and CDR2 SYDVKM. The CDR3 spans 15 residues. The CDR3 DNA reads TGTGCCAGCAGTTTGCCAGGGGGCATCACCTACGAGCAGTACTTC. It codes for CASSLPGGITYEQYF. Full variable domain (outside the CDR3, taken from reference TRBV28 and TRBJ2-7): DVKVTQSSRYLVKRTGEKVFLECVQDMDHENMFWYRQDPGLGLRLIYFSYDVKMKEKGDIPEGYSVSREKKERFSLILESASTNQTSMYLCASSLPGGITYEQYFGPGTRLTVT.

The rearrangement joins TRBV28 to TRBJ1-2; the D gene is possibly TRBD1 (5 bases). Germline V gives CDR1 MDHEN, CDR2 SYDVKM. The CDR3 is 12 residues long. The ends were cut back, 6 bases at V and 8 bases at J, with 13 bases in the middle. CDR3 bases: TGTGCCAGCAGGACCTCGAGGGGCGGCTACACCTTC. It translates to CASRTSRGGYTF.

This clonotype has ten or more counts. The gene calls are TRBV5-1 and TRBJ2-3; weak D call: TRBD2 (5 bases). This CDR3 has 15 amino acids. From germline, CDR1 is SGHRS and CDR2 YFSETQ. Trimming took off 0 bases at V and 3 bases at J, with 11 bases between the two ends. For the CDR3, the DNA is TGCGCCAGCAGCTTGGGGGGAGCTGGTACAGATACGCAGTATTTT. It codes for CASSLGGAGTDTQYF.

This clonotype has at least ten counts. This chain joins TRBV7-9 and TRBJ2-3; D might be TRBD2 (5 bases). The CDR3 sequence is 17 residues long. The germline V gene has CDR1 SEHNR and CDR2 FQNEAQ (reference sequence). Trimming took 1 base from V and 5 from J, leaving 19 bases between them. CDR3 sequence: CASSLGLSARGEDTQYF. The CDR3 DNA reads as TGTGCCAGCAGCTTAGGCCTTAGCGCGAGAGGTGAAGATACGCAGTATTTT.

This clonotype was counted only a few times. The rearrangement uses TRBV3-1 and TRBJ2-1, with D maybe TRBD2 (5 bases). The J call may be mistaken, given a closer DNA end match to TRBJ2-5. The CDR3 is 16 amino acids. Germline CDR1 is LGHDT and CDR2 is YNNKEL (reference sequence). This CDR3 reads CASSQGLWGDQETQYF. CDR3 in DNA: TGTGCCAGCAGCCAAGGTTTGTGGGGAGACCAAGAGACCCAGTACTTC.

This clonotype has ten or more counts. The chain recombines TRBV30 with TRBJ1-2; 7 nucleotides align to TRBD1. From germline, CDR1 is GTSNPN and CDR2 SVGIG (reference sequence). The CDR3 covers 14 residues. V lost 0 bases, J lost 3 bases, and 4 bases stayed unmatched. CDR3 bases: TGTGCCTGGAGTGTAGCAGGGGGACACTATGGCTACACCTTC. This sequence encodes CAWSVAGGHYGYTF.